Presented here are 25 T cell receptor beta chains from one specimen sequenced in a study of shared clonotypes between healthy human individuals. Sequenced by immunoSEQ multiplex PCR; TCRdb stores in-frame clones only, minus some. The table shows around 1,100,000 clones, with 70% to 85% occurring only once. Sequenced material: memory CD4+ T cells from PBMCs. As to subset: CD45RA-negative fraction. These receptors all stem from a man aged 18 to 30 in good health. Some clones in this sample may be carry-over from other donors' samples.

The gene calls are TRBV11-2 and TRBJ1-4; a weak D match, TRBD1 (5 bases). This CDR3 is built from 14 residues. Germline CDR1 reads SGHAT; CDR2 reads FQNNGV. Trimming removed 3 bases from V and 8 bases from J, with 13 bases in between. CDR3 nucleotide sequence: TGTGCCAGCAGCTTTTCAGGGATCGACGAAAAACTGTTTTTT. Its protein product is CASSFSGIDEKLFF.

The CDR3 DNA is TGTGCCAGCAATCGGGGGGGCGACACTGAAGCTTTCTTT. Translating gives CASNRGGDTEAFF. The chain couples TRBV9 to TRBJ1-1, with D possibly TRBD1 on 6 matching bases. Trimming removed 6 bases from V and 3 bases from J, with 12 bases in between. The CDR3 loop spans 13 amino acids. Germline loops: CDR1 SGDLS, CDR2 YYNGEE.

This chain links TRBV18 with TRBJ2-1, with a possible D match to TRBD1 (5 bases). This CDR3 has 16 amino acids. Trimming stripped 5 bases from V and 0 bases from J, with 14 bases between. Germline V CDR1 and CDR2: KGHSH, LQKENI. The CDR3 loop reads CASSSSGLSSYNEQFF. Here the CDR3 DNA reads TGTGCCAGCTCATCCTCAGGGTTAAGCTCCTACAATGAGCAGTTCTTC.

This clone was counted many times. In DNA form, the CDR3 reads TGTGCCTCCAAGTATCCCAGCGGGAGGGCGAACACCGGGGAGCTGTTTTTT. Amino acid sequence: CASKYPSGRANTGELFF. The V call is TRBV19, the J call TRBJ2-2; 10 bases align to TRBD2. Germline V lookup: CDR1 LNHDA, CDR2 SQIVND (reference sequence). The CDR3 extends over 17 amino acids. Trimming at V came to 11 bases and at J to 0 bases, leaving 12 bases not matched to a gene.

DNA of the CDR3: TGTGCCAGCAGTCTCAGTCGGACTAGCGGGTATGGGAATGAGCAGTTCTTC. This gives the protein CASSLSRTSGYGNEQFF. J is TRBJ2-1 and V is TRBV4-2, with 11 bases aligning to TRBD2. The CDR3 loop spans 17 amino acids. The trim removed 6 bases at V and 7 bases at J, leaving 14 bases unmatched. Per germline, CDR1 LGHNA and CDR2 YNFKEQ.

The CDR3, as DNA: TGCGCCAGCAGCTTGGGCGGGAGGGCCGCTGAGCAGTTCTTC. Its translation is CASSLGGRAAEQFF. The J gene is TRBJ2-1, the V gene TRBV5-1, with 9 nucleotides matching TRBD2. CDR1 is SGHRS, CDR2 YFSETQ, per germline. Trimming cost V 0 bases and J 9 bases; bases outside gene matches: 4. The CDR3 loop spans 14 amino acids.

The chain is built from TRBV18 and TRBJ2-7; D is perhaps TRBD2 (6 bases). Trimming took 3 bases from V and 1 from J, leaving 19 bases between them. CDR1 and CDR2 (germline): KGHSH, LQKENI. The CDR3 runs to 17 residues. The chain's CDR3 is CASSPYGGSGYSYEQYF. The CDR3 coding sequence is TGTGCCAGCTCACCCTATGGGGGGAGCGGTTATTCCTACGAGCAGTACTTC.

V usage is TRBV12-5 and J usage is TRBJ1-2, with TRBD1 matching over 9 bases. Germline V CDR1 and CDR2: LGHNT, FRNRAP. The CDR3 runs to 13 residues. The V gene end was trimmed by 4 bases and the J gene end by 9 bases; junction bases not matched to a gene: 6. The CDR3 coding sequence is TGTGCTAGTGGTTCGGGACAGGGAGGTAGCTACACCTTC. Residues: CASGSGQGGSYTF.

This clone was counted only a few times. V gene TRBV2 combines with J gene TRBJ1-4, with a tentative D call TRBD1 (5 bases). In germline, CDR1 is SNHLY, CDR2 FYNNEI. The CDR3 consists of 14 residues. V lost 6 bases and J 4 bases, leaving 12 bases between the germline ends. CDR3 DNA: TGTGCCAGCAGGGGGGGACCCGGTAATGAAAAACTGTTTTTT. Amino acid sequence: CASRGGPGNEKLFF.

The CDR3 loop reads CASSPPGGQYNEKLFF. The DNA for the CDR3 is TGTGCCAGCTCACCCCCGGGGGGACAGTATAATGAAAAACTGTTTTTT. This chain joins TRBV18 and TRBJ1-4, with TRBD1 matching 7 bases. The CDR3 is 16 residues long. V shed 3 bases, J shed 4 bases, and the junction held 8 bases outside the gene matches. Germline CDR1 and CDR2: KGHSH and LQKENI. The whole variable domain, remainder taken from reference TRBV18 and TRBJ1-4, is NAGVMQNPRHLVRRRGQEARLRCSPMKGHSHVYWYRQLPEEGLKFMVYLQKENIIDESGMPKERFSAEFPKEGPSILRIQQVVRGDSAAYFCASSPPGGQYNEKLFFGSGTQLSVL.

The rearrangement links TRBV2 to TRBJ2-5; TRBD1 aligns across 8 bases. The V and J ends lost 4 bases and 4 bases, in that order; junction bases with no gene match: 8. The germline gives CDR1 SNHLY, CDR2 FYNNEI. CDR3 length equals 15 residues. CDR3 DNA: TGTGCCAGCAGTGGGAACAGGGGGGCAGCAGAGACCCAGTACTTC. Its protein product is CASSGNRGAAETQYF.

The chain uses TRBV16 and TRBJ1-5, with D perhaps TRBD1 (5 bases). The CDR3 loop spans 14 amino acids. V lost 8 bases and J 0 bases, leaving 11 bases between the germline ends. CDR1 KGHSY and CDR2 FQNENV come from the germline V gene. CDR3 bases: TGTGCCAGCTCCGGGGCAAATAGCAATCAGCCCCAGCATTTT. Translating it yields CASSGANSNQPQHF. Full variable domain (rest looked up from reference TRBV16 and TRBJ1-5): GEEVAQTPKHLVRGEGQKAKLYCAPIKGHSYVFWYQQVLKNEFKFLISFQNENVFDETGMPKERFSAKCLPNSPCSLEIQATKLEDSAVYFCASSGANSNQPQHFGDGTRLSIL.

This clone was found a few times. The chain couples TRBV28 to TRBJ2-7, with D possibly TRBD2 on 6 matching bases. CDR3 length: 14 amino acids. V was clipped by 2 bases and J by 4 bases, with 12 bases between them. The germline V gene encodes CDR1 MDHEN and CDR2 SYDVKM. The CDR3 loop reads CASSLSQRVYEQYF. CDR3 sequence (DNA): TGTGCCAGCAGTTTAAGTCAGCGGGTATACGAGCAGTACTTC.

Details on this clone: A much bigger clone sits one base away, suggesting this may be a read error. The identical CDR3 is also encoded by other nucleotide sequences in the sample. The genes are TRBV5-4 and TRBJ2-5, with D maybe TRBD2 (6 bases). Per the germline V gene, CDR1 is SGHNT and CDR2 is YYREEE (reference sequence). The ends were cut back, 3 bases at V and 2 bases at J, with 8 bases in the middle. This CDR3 comprises 13 residues. The CDR3 is CASSSGTQETQYF. DNA for the CDR3: TGTGCCAGCAGCTCCGGGACTCAAGAGACCCAGTACTTC.

This clone came up once. CDR3 residues: CAWRGGWVQGTEAFF. The CDR3 DNA reads TGTGCCTGGCGGGGGGGCTGGGTTCAAGGGACTGAAGCTTTCTTT. V gene TRBV30 combines with J gene TRBJ1-1; TRBD1 might be the D (6 bases). The germline CDR1 and CDR2 sequences are GTSNPN and SVGIG (reference sequence). The CDR3 is 15 amino acids. The V gene lost 5 bases and the J gene lost 5 bases, with 21 bases spanning the gap.

The sample holds one count of this clone. The chain carries TRBV12-5 and TRBJ2-1, with 9 bases that match TRBD2. The V gene end was trimmed by 5 bases and the J gene end by 6 bases; junction bases not matched to a gene: 5. This CDR3 contains 14 residues. Germline V CDR1 and CDR2: LGHNT, FRNRAP. The CDR3 region has the DNA TGTGCTAGTGGTCCCGGGACTAGCATCAATGAGCAGTTCTTC. It is translated as CASGPGTSINEQFF.

The V and J genes are TRBV29-1 and TRBJ1-4; 7 bases are a match to TRBD1. This CDR3 has 13 amino acids. CDR1 is SQVTM, CDR2 ANQGSEA, per germline. Germline trimming cut 4 bases from V and 7 bases from J; bases unmatched to any gene: 6. Here the CDR3 reads CSVVGTVGEKLFF. DNA for the CDR3: TGCAGCGTTGTCGGGACAGTGGGTGAAAAACTGTTTTTT.

The chain joins TRBV28 to TRBJ2-1; 9 bases match TRBD2. From germline, CDR1 is MDHEN and CDR2 SYDVKM. The CDR3 spans 15 residues. Trimming cost V 8 bases and J 3 bases; bases outside gene matches: 8. The CDR3 coding sequence is TGTGCCAGCCAAATGAGCGGGGGGAACTACAATGAGCAGTTCTTC. Translated, it gives CASQMSGGNYNEQFF.

This clone occurred once. The chain joins TRBV18 to TRBJ1-3; D gene uncertain. Trimming stripped 3 bases from V and 0 bases from J, with 9 bases between. This CDR3 has 15 amino acids. The germline CDR1 and CDR2 sequences are KGHSH and LQKENI. CDR3 amino acids: CASSPTQSSGNTIYF. Written as DNA, the CDR3 is TGTGCCAGCTCACCGACGCAGAGCTCTGGAAACACCATATATTTT.

The V and J genes are TRBV28 and TRBJ1-4; perhaps TRBD1 as D (5 bases). Per germline, CDR1 MDHEN and CDR2 SYDVKM. Deletions cut 6 bases from V and 7 bases from J, with 18 bases between. This CDR3 spans 15 amino acids. For the CDR3, the DNA is TGTGCCAGCAGGACAGTCCGGGACTCGCCTGAAAAACTGTTTTTT. It codes for CASRTVRDSPEKLFF.

This clone was seen a few times. J is TRBJ1-5 and V is TRBV2, with no clear D. The germline gives CDR1 SNHLY, CDR2 FYNNEI. Trimming shortened V by 4 bases and J by 7 bases, and 8 bases separated the two germline ends. The CDR3 runs to 12 residues. The chain's CDR3 is CASSASSQPQHF. The CDR3 DNA is TGTGCCAGCAGTGCAAGCTCCCAGCCCCAGCATTTT.

V is TRBV7-2 and J is TRBJ1-4, with D unresolved. There are 12 residues in the CDR3. V lost 2 bases to trimming and J lost 7 bases, with 5 bases between them. Germline V lookup: CDR1 SGHTA, CDR2 FQGNSA. The CDR3, as DNA: TGTGCCAGCAGCTTATCCCTTGAAAAACTGTTTTTT. It is translated as CASSLSLEKLFF.

As for this clone: A read error may explain this, as a much larger clone is one base away. This chain links TRBV2 with TRBJ1-5, with D maybe TRBD1 (6 bases). Per the germline V gene, CDR1 is SNHLY and CDR2 is FYNNEI. The V end was cut by 3 bases, the J end by 2 bases, with 11 bases between. The CDR3 consists of 15 residues. The CDR3 nucleotides read TGTGCCAGCAGTGAGGGGGGGCACGGCAATCAGCCCCAGCATTTT. Translation: CASSEGGHGNQPQHF.

The chain carries TRBV18 and TRBJ2-3; D is ambiguous. Germline V CDR1 and CDR2: KGHSH, LQKENI. This CDR3 has 12 amino acids. V was trimmed by 3 bases and J by 5 bases, leaving 6 bases between them. The CDR3, as DNA: TGTGCCAGCTCACCGACCCAAGATACGCAGTATTTT. Protein product: CASSPTQDTQYF. The whole variable domain, filled in from reference TRBV18 and TRBJ2-3, reads NAGVMQNPRHLVRRRGQEARLRCSPMKGHSHVYWYRQLPEEGLKFMVYLQKENIIDESGMPKERFSAEFPKEGPSILRIQQVVRGDSAAYFCASSPTQDTQYFGPGTRLTVL.

Of note for this clone: A much larger clone lies one base from this, so it may be a read error. Different DNA sequences within this sample yield the same CDR3. V usage is TRBV6-5 and J usage is TRBJ2-5; TRBD1 matches 10 bases. This CDR3 spans 14 amino acids. V lost 5 bases, J lost 4 bases, and 4 bases stayed unmatched. Looked up from germline, CDR1 is MNHEY and CDR2 is SVGAGI. The CDR3 nucleotides read TGTGCCAGCAGTCCCGGGACAGGGGTAGAGACCCAGTACTTC. Amino acid sequence: CASSPGTGVETQYF.